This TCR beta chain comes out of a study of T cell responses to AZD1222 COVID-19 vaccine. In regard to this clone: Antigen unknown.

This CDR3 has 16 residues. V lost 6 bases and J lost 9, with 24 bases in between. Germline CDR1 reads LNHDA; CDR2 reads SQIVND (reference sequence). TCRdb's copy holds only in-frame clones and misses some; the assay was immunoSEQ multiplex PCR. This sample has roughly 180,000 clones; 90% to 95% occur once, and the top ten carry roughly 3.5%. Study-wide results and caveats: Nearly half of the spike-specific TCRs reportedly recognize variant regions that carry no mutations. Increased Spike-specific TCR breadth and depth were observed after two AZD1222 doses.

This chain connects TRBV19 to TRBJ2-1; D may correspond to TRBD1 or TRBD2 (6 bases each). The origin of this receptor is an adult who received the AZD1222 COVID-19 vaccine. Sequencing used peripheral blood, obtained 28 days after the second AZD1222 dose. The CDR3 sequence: CASSQPRDEGGGEQFF. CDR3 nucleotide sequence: TGTGCCAGTAGCCAACCGCGGGACGAGGGGGGCGGTGAGCAGTTCTTC.